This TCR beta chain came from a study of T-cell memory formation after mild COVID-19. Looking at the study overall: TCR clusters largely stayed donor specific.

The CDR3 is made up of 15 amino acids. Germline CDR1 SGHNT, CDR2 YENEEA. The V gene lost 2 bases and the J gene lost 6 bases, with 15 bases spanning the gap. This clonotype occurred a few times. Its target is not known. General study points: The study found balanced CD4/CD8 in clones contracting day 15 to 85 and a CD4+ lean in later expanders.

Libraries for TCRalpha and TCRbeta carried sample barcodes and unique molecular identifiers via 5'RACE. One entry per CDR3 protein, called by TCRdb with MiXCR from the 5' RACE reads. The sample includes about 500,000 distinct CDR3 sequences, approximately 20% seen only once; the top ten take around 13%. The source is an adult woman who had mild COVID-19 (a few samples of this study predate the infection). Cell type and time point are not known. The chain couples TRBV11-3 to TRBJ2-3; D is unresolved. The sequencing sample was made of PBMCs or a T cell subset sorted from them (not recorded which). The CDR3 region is CASSLSLLAMDTQYF. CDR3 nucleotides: TGTGCCAGCAGCTTATCTCTCTTGGCTATGGATACGCAGTATTTT.